This TCR beta chain was identified during a study of long-term antiretroviral therapy in people with HIV. V was trimmed by 0 bases and J by 3 bases, leaving 5 bases between them. Germline assignment: CDR1 MGHRA and CDR2 YSYEKL. The length of the CDR3 is 13 residues. Sequencing used immunoSEQ v3.0 at survey level. Generated by immunoSEQ multiplex PCR, the TCRdb table keeps only in-frame clones and is missing some. The sample shows some 31,000 clones, around 97% of them seen only once. The specimen was unsorted PBMCs, collected 6.9 years after starting antiretroviral therapy. This chain connects TRBV4-1 to TRBJ2-5; no clear D. This clonotype was sampled from a man younger than 40 with HIV. The CDR3 loop is CASSQDGEETQYF. CDR3 in DNA: TGCGCCAGCAGCCAAGATGGGGAAGAGACCCAGTACTTC.